This T cell receptor (beta chain) was retrieved from a study of blood T cell repertoires in COVID-19. Background on the study: The United States, Italy and Spain were the sources of the acute and convalescent COVID-19 samples. PBMCs, B-cell-depleted T cells, or T cells provided the cDNA or gDNA that made up the material.

A Seattle source enrolled patients during active infection and followed them longitudinally. The CDR3 runs to 11 residues. V was trimmed by 8 bases and J by 4 bases, leaving 11 bases between them. Germline values: CDR1 GTSNPN, CDR2 SVGIG (reference sequence). Per the authors' pipeline: By means of reference gene primer amplification, nucleated cell counts were estimated. The data were produced by immunoSEQ multiplex PCR, yet TCRdb's version contains in-frame clones alone and is incomplete. The D gene and trimming were derived from the DNA, and the V and J assignments and clone size from that table. The sample carries a few hundred thousand clones, 82% recorded once.

The gene calls are TRBV30 and TRBJ2-5; tentative D call: TRBD1 (5 bases). The clonotype comes from a woman at least 80 years old with COVID-19, enrolled during active disease. Sequencing was carried out using peripheral blood. The CDR3 region is CAGTGSETQYF. The CDR3 DNA reads as TGTGCCGGTACAGGTTCAGAGACCCAGTACTTC.